This T cell receptor (beta chain) came from a study of blood T cells in healthy people across ages. Between the trimmed V and J ends, which lost 7 bases and 2 bases, there was a span of 16 bases. The CDR3 sequence is 15 residues long. The germline gives CDR1 MGHDK, CDR2 SYGVNS. A second PCR of roughly 6 to 12 cycles used a sample-barcoded 5' primer and a J-beta primer mix. TCRdb re-analysed the 5' RACE reads in MiXCR, keeping a single row per CDR3 protein. The sample lists 790,000 or so distinct CDR3 sequences; roughly 50% were seen once. A remark on this clonotype: As yet, its antigen is unknown.

Whole-study results and caveats: The donors' CMV status was not determined, possibly confounding changes in expanded clonotypes. Observed TCR beta diversity showed a strong correlation with the percentage of naive T cells as measured by flow cytometry.

V gene TRBV25-1 combines with J gene TRBJ2-3; D may correspond to TRBD1 or TRBD2 (5 bases each). The receptor was isolated from a man between 40 and 49 years old in good health. Sequencing used blood. The DNA of the CDR3 is TGTGCCAGCAATCGGGACGGACGGACCACAGATACGCAGTATTTT. This translates into CASNRDGRTTDTQYF.